This record covers a single T cell receptor beta chain. Its antigen target is currently unknown. Per-base quality was not reported, and no clone a single base away is much larger than it. This record comes from a study of T cell responses to AZD1222 COVID-19 vaccine (dated by TCRdb to the early 2020s). Broadly, across the study: AZD1222 recipients whose second dose came at about 4 weeks and those whose second dose came at about 12 weeks were combined into one group, since spike-specific TCR depth and breadth did not differ between the two schedules. A total of 240 or so trial participants underwent TCR sequencing, of whom some 200 had received two doses of AZD1222 and roughly 26 had received two doses of the MenACWY control vaccine. Enrollment into the trials was organized by age into subgroups of 18-55, 56-69 and 70-plus years, and those subgroups contained about 150, 27 and 61 TCR-sequenced participants, respectively. What the study reported, not specific to this receptor: In the small 56-69-year group, the increase in depth fell short of significance, most likely because of low power. The whole spike protein was spanned by vaccine-associated CD4 TCRs, and dominant responses were seen in regions 160-218 and 743-854. Reportedly, close to half of the unique spike-specific TCRs recognized epitopes lying outside the regions that are mutated in the B.1.351 and B.1.1.7 variants. Participants were mostly white British, with more females than males. The authors suggested clonal diversity may have been underestimated. After two AZD1222 doses, both the breadth and the depth of spike-specific TCRs were significantly higher than at day 0 and than in MenACWY recipients. Because no samples from the day 14 peak response were available, repertoires could be characterized only after the peak T cell response. Conclusions about previously exposed vaccinees are limited because only six or seven AZD1222 recipients were SARS-CoV-2 seropositive at baseline.

The CDR3 regions of human TCRbeta chains were analyzed by immunosequencing. In the authors' own workflow: Repertoire TCRs were matched against a reference library of SARS-CoV-2-specific TCRs generated with the MIRA antigen-specificity platform. Breadth meant the fraction of unique TCRs that were SARS-CoV-2-associated, whereas depth meant the fraction of total T cells that were SARS-CoV-2-associated. Using the MIRA data, each spike-specific TCR was assigned both to the spike region to which the TCR was reactive and to a CD4 or CD8 class. Log10-transformed breadth and depth values were compared by one-way ANOVA with Sidak's multiple comparisons tests. TCRdb provides this immuneACCESS table in a form limited to in-frame rearrangements. Some clones are lacking; in checked studies, under half of them reflect an unresolved V gene, and why the rest are absent is not known. That table is the source of V, J and clone size, and D and trimming were worked out from the DNA. The table for this sample lists 150,000 or so clones; roughly 94% of them were counted only once. The ten largest clones add up to approximately 2% of the sample.

The CDR3, from cysteine to phenylalanine, totals 14 residues. Just the 42-base CDR3 DNA is kept, in frame starting at base 1. Per the germline V gene (reference sequence), MNHEY is the CDR1 and SMNVEV is the CDR2. The junction shows trimming of 1 base on V and 7 bases on J, plus 13 bases between the germline ends. Taken with the paper, the label for time point translates to: baseline before first vaccination. Samples from vaccinated people were obtained from the UK trials COV001 and COV002, which included a single-blind randomized controlled phase 2/3 trial of AZD1222 (ChAdOx1 nCoV-19) in healthy adults. For TCRbeta chain sequencing, PBMC samples were collected from trial participants at day 0 and at day 28 after the second dose.

The sample was peripheral blood, taken on day 0 of AZD1222 vaccination. This receptor was obtained from an adult in good health. Recombination connected TRBV27 to TRBJ1-2; no D gene call is confident. Read as DNA, the sequence is TGTGCCAGCAGTTTATGGGCCCAGGCTAGTGGCTACACCTTC. Its translation reads: CASSLWAQASGYTF.